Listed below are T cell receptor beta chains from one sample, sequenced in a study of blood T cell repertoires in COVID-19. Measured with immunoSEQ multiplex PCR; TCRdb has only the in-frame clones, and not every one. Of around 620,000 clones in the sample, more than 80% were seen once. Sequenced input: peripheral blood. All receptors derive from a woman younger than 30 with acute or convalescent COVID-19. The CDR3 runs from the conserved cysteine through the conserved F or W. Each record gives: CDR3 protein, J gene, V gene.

CDR3: CASSETPTGEPQHF
J: TRBJ1-5
V: TRBV6-4

CDR3: CASSPRDTGELFF
J: TRBJ2-2
V: TRBV18

CDR3: CASSYSGSTNYGYTF
J: TRBJ1-2
V: TRBV6-5

CDR3: CASSQPGIFNQPQHF
J: TRBJ1-5
V: TRBV3-1/TRBV3-2

CDR3: CASSISVSSYEQYF
J: TRBJ2-7
V: TRBV9

CDR3: CASSTGPGWEQYF
J: TRBJ2-7
V: TRBV6-5

CDR3: CATIAAVQGAGNTIYF
J: TRBJ1-3
V: TRBV2

CDR3: CAWSGHVKDNSPLHF
J: TRBJ1-6
V: TRBV30

CDR3: CASSQVLAAGGWETQYF
J: TRBJ2-5
V: TRBV4-1

CDR3: CASSLAPRGGYGYTF
J: TRBJ1-2
V: TRBV7-8

CDR3: CASSYTTSRQGGPYGYTF
J: TRBJ1-2
V: TRBV6-2/TRBV6-3

CDR3: CASSLIGSGYTF
J: TRBJ1-2
V: TRBV11-2

CDR3: CASSSAGAGANVLTF
J: TRBJ2-6
V: TRBV5-1

CDR3: CASSEEAENTEAFF
J: TRBJ1-1
V: TRBV6-1

CDR3: CASSLGTGRLSGTEAFF
J: TRBJ1-1
V: TRBV27

CDR3: CASSQGRGGGNQPQHF
J: TRBJ1-5
V: TRBV4-1

CDR3: CASSQDRLGGYNEQFF
J: TRBJ2-1
V: TRBV4-2

CDR3: CASSLGPTGYTF
J: TRBJ1-2
V: TRBV5-4

CDR3: CASSQVRWRGYNEQFF
J: TRBJ2-1
V: TRBV4-3

CDR3: CASSEEARGEQFF
J: TRBJ2-1
V: TRBV6-1

CDR3: CASSPMTGLTNNEQFF
J: TRBJ2-1
V: TRBV5-6

CDR3: CASSRVPGQGTDTQYF
J: TRBJ2-3
V: TRBV5-6

CDR3: CASSPPTGTGGYGYTF
J: TRBJ1-2
V: TRBV18

CDR3: CAWWDRLWNSPLHF
J: TRBJ1-6
V: TRBV30

CDR3: CASRKDGRHTEAFF
J: TRBJ1-1
V: TRBV7-9

CDR3: CASSLLGGAGNTIYF
J: TRBJ1-3
V: TRBV28

CDR3: CGVDGQSTDTQYF
J: TRBJ2-3
V: TRBV29-1

CDR3: CASSPEGPGQPQHF
J: TRBJ1-5
V: TRBV18

CDR3: CASSQDHNQGARNGYTF
J: TRBJ1-2
V: TRBV4-1

CDR3: CASSVVDSYGYTF
J: TRBJ1-2
V: TRBV9

CDR3: CASTPGGMRYEQYF
J: TRBJ2-7
V: TRBV2

CDR3: CASSPYSQNTEAFF
J: TRBJ1-1
V: TRBV18

CDR3: CASRSGTGKNIQYF
J: TRBJ2-4
V: TRBV6-5

CDR3: CAWSQGQGNYPNTEAFF
J: TRBJ1-1
V: TRBV30

CDR3: CASSMDRWSQPQHF
J: TRBJ1-5
V: TRBV19

CDR3: CASSKDRRMLDEKLFF
J: TRBJ1-4
V: TRBV4-1